This T cell receptor beta chain originates from a study of CD8 T cells in ankylosing spondylitis. Regarding the study as a whole: Typical of ankylosing spondylitis blood, it appeared, was a TCR beta motif of fewer than ten highly homologous variants. Peripheral blood held disease-linked clones only at relatively low frequency, and these were CD8+.

In TCRdb, the 5' RACE reads were re-called with MiXCR into one record per CDR3 protein. Of about 90,000 distinct CDR3 sequences listed, 9% were seen once; the top ten hold more than 30%. Germline CDR1 reads MNHEY; CDR2 reads SMNVEV (reference sequence). V gave up 3 bases and J gave up 3 bases; unmatched junction bases: 3. The CDR3 runs 15 residues. With regard to this clonotype: Its antigen remains unidentified.

This clonotype was sampled from a male donor with ankylosing spondylitis. The rearrangement links TRBV27 to TRBJ2-1, with 9 bases lining up with TRBD2. The sequenced sample was blood, either unsorted or a sorted T cell fraction (not recorded which). The CDR3 protein is CASSFGSGSYNEQFF. CDR3 in DNA: TGTGCCAGCAGTTTCGGTAGCGGGAGCTACAATGAGCAGTTCTTC.